The T cell receptor (beta chain) under discussion was sequenced for a study of T-cell memory formation after mild COVID-19. One entry per CDR3 protein, called by TCRdb with MiXCR from the 5' RACE reads. The sample lists about 560,000 distinct CDR3 sequences, approximately 18% occurring once. Study findings and constraints: Day 15 to 85 contractors were CD4/CD8 balanced; later expanders leaned CD4+. Pre-infection memory held some responding clones, suggesting pre-existing cross-reactive T cells responded.

Per the germline V gene, CDR1 is KGHDR and CDR2 is SFDVKD. Trimming removed 2 bases from V and 1 base from J, with 19 bases in between. This CDR3 comprises 18 residues. A few counts support this clonotype. The target antigen is unknown. This receptor was obtained from an adult woman who had mild COVID-19 (a few samples of this study predate the infection). Cell type and time point are not known. The material sequenced was PBMCs or a T cell subset sorted from them (not recorded which). This chain links TRBV24-1 with TRBJ2-5, with D maybe TRBD2 (6 bases). The CDR3 sequence: CATSDSGLLAPPQETQYF. The CDR3 region has the DNA TGTGCCACCAGTGATTCCGGCCTCCTAGCGCCCCCCCAAGAGACCCAGTACTTC.